This T cell receptor (beta chain) appears in the sequencing data of a study of CXCR3 chemokines and chemotherapy response in bladder cancer. Sample share makes this clonotype medium-sized. MiXCR, run by TCRdb on the PCR reads, gives a single entry per CDR3 protein. The sample carries 7,500 to 9,500 distinct CDR3 sequences, 10% to 15% recorded once. Germline V lookup: CDR1 KGHDR, CDR2 SFDVKD. The CDR3 loop spans 13 amino acids. The V end lost 3 bases, the J end lost 0 bases, and 3 bases lay between the germline ends. The genes are TRBV24-1 and TRBJ2-3; no definite D call. The sample was gathered from a patient whose treatment included neoadjuvant chemotherapy. The source is a human donor with bladder cancer that responded to neoadjuvant chemotherapy. The CDR3 coding sequence is TGTGCCACCAGTGATGGGAGCACAGATACGCAGTATTTT. The encoded protein is CATSDGSTDTQYF.